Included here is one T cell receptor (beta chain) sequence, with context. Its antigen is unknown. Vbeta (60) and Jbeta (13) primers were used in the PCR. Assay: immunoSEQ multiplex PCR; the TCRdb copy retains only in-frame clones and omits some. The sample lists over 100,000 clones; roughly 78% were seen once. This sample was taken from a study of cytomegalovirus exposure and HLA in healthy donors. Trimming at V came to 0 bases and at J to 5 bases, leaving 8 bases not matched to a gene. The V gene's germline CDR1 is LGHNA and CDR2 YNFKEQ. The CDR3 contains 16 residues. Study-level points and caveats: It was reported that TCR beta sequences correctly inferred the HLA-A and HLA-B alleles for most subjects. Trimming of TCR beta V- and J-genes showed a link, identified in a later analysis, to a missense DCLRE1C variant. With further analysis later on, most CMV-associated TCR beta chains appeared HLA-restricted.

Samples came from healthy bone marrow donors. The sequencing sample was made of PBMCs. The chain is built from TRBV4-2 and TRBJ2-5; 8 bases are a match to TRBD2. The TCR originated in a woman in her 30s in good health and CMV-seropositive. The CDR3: CASSQDGTGGPETQYF. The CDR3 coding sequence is TGTGCCAGCAGCCAAGATGGGACGGGGGGGCCGGAGACCCAGTACTTC.